This T cell receptor beta chain is drawn from a study of OX40 agonist ivuxolimab in advanced cancers. Study context: Treatment of patients was with ivuxolimab, an agonistic anti-OX40 (CD134) antibody. Age averaged approximately 60 years (range roughly 20 to 90), and more than 80% were male. Study-level points and caveats: Dose levels from 0.1 to 3.0 mg/kg saw CD4+ and CD8+ blood T cells expand clonally by week 6.

V lost 1 base, J lost 3 bases, and 9 bases lay in between. The CDR3 contains 14 residues. In germline, CDR1 is MNHNS, CDR2 SASEGT. Clones were read by immunoSEQ multiplex PCR, and TCRdb kept only the in-frame ones, dropping some. The data hold under 75,000 clones, with 92% observed a single time. Concerning this clone itself: What it binds is unknown.

The gene calls are TRBV6-1 and TRBJ1-2; D unresolved. Sequencing used CD4+ or CD8+ T cells sorted from blood, obtained in a trial of the OX40 agonist ivuxolimab. This receptor was identified in an adult with an advanced solid tumor such as melanoma, head and neck, liver or kidney cancer. CDR3 DNA: TGTGCCAGCAGTGAAGAGGGCAGCTACTATGGCTACACCTTC. As protein: CASSEEGSYYGYTF.